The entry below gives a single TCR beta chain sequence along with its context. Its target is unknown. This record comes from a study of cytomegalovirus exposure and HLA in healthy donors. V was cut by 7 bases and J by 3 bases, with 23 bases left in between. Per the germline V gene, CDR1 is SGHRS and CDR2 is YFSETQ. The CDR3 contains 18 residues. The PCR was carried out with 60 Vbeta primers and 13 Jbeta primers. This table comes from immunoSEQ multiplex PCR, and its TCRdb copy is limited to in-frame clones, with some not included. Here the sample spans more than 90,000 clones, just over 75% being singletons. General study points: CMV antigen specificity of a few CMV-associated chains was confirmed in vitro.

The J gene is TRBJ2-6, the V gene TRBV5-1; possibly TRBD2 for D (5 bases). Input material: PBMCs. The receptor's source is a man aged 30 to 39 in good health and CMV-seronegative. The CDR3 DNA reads TGCGCCAGCGACCTAGGTGGTTCCTCCCGGGGTGGGGCCAACGTCCTGACTTTC. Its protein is CASDLGGSSRGGANVLTF.